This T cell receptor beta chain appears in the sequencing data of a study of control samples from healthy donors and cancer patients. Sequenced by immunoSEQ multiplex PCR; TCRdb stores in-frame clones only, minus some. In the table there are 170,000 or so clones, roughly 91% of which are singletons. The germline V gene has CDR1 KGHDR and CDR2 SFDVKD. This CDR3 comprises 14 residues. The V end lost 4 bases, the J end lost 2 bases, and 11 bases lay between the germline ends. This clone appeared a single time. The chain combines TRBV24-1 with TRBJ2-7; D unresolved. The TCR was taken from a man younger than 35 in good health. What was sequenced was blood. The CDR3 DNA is TGTGCCACCAGTGACCCCGACGCGGCCTACGAGCAGTACTTC. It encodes CATSDPDAAYEQYF.